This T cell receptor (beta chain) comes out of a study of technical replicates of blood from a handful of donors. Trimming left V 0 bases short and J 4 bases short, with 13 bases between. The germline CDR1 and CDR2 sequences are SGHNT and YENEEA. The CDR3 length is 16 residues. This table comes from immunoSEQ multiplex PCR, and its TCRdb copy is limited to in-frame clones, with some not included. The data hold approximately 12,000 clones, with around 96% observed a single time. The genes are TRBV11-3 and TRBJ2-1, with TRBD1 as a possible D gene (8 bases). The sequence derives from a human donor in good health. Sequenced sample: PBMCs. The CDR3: CASSLEQGGVYNEQFF. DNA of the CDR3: TGTGCCAGCAGCTTAGAACAGGGGGGGGTTTACAATGAGCAGTTCTTC.